This T cell receptor (beta chain) was identified during a study of cytomegalovirus exposure and HLA in healthy donors (dated 2017 in TCRdb). Looking at the study overall: According to an earlier analysis of a few hundred of the donors, about 179 million T cells yielded 120 million or so unique TCR beta sequences and approximately 300 Gb of sequence data. Approximately 310 gigabases of sequencing data and 78 million or so unique TCR sequences were included in an early release covering around 600 HLA-typed donors. Of the approximately 400 genotyped donors, 65% to 90% fell in the genetic ancestry cluster associated with self-reported Caucasian donors. The study was designed to test whether signatures of past pathogen exposure could be identified by cataloging public T cell receptors. The T cell repertoires of under 750 subjects were profiled by immunosequencing and related to cytomegalovirus serostatus. Along with the 666-subject first cohort, a separate validation cohort of roughly 110 different subjects was used. To predict cytomegalovirus infection status, the study combined high-throughput TCR immunosequencing, statistical association of individual TCRs with disease status, and machine learning. In a later analysis, previously published TCR beta repertoires from about 670 donors were re-analyzed and high-resolution HLA genotyping was added so that TCR occurrence patterns could be studied. In the later analysis, no new phenotypic data were used to find candidate immune exposures; instead, reliance was placed on TCR beta sequences and their occurrence across donors. An earlier analysis of 587 of the donors applied high-throughput TCR beta sequencing to assess whether each TCR beta V gene segment acted as functional or pseudogenic. Donor age, sex, ethnicity and CMV serostatus were compiled alongside the repertoire data. Genome-wide SNP genotypes for about 60% of the 666 donors were used in a later genetic analysis, which treated that subset as a discovery cohort. Every discovery cohort repertoire had been produced on one sequencing platform. Both class I and class II loci were covered by HLA typing, at four-digit resolution. The number of typed donors differed by locus: about 620-640 for A, B, C, DRB1 and DQB1; approximately 530 for DQA1; 606 for DPA1; and 450 to 480 for DPB1. Because of strong linkage in the cohort, five DR-DQ haplotypes were treated as single units for association and clustering. Among roughly 370 genotyped donors of the cohort, an average of around 240,000 unique TCR beta nucleotide sequences were sequenced per donor, approximately 20% of them non-productive.

At the junction V is shortened by 6 bases and J by 4 bases; bases outside the gene matches: 5. From the cysteine up to the phenylalanine, the CDR3 has a length of 14 residues. Here the CDR3 DNA is all that survives: 42 bases in frame from base 1. The germline V gene specifies MNHEY as CDR1 and SVGAGI as CDR2. Library method: the immunoSEQ multiplex PCR assay. The multiplex PCR relied on a mix of 60 forward primers for TCR Vbeta segments and 13 reverse primers for TCR Jbeta segments. The CDR3 region of rearranged TCR beta genes was amplified from genomic DNA by a multiplex PCR assay. On the Illumina HiSeq System, the amplified TCR beta libraries were sequenced as 87-base-pair reads. The original methods were these. A later analysis tallied roughly 78 million unique TCR beta chains across the 550 to 850 repertoires, and approximately 9.9 million of those chains were shared by two or more donors. A nearest-neighbor algorithm error-corrected the raw reads and collapsed the reads into unique sequences, merging closely related sequences to remove PCR and sequencing errors. Alignment of CDR3 sequences to IMGT reference sequences was used to assign V, D and J gene segments. For a sequence to be retained, a match of at least six nucleotides to both a V gene segment and a J gene segment was required. Rearrangements were classified as productive when the CDR3 lacked stop codons and remained in frame with V and J, and all other rearrangements were classified as non-productive. CDR3 was defined by IMGT convention, running from the second conserved V-encoded cysteine to the conserved J-encoded phenylalanine. The earlier analysis of about 640 of the donors excluded any sequence lacking an unambiguous match to a single V gene segment. An earlier analysis of several hundred of the donors classified V segments as functional when productive rearrangements were above 56.7% and as segregating when the standard deviation between donors was above 5%. A statistical classification framework was built to diagnose cytomegalovirus status from the catalog of TCR beta chain sequences. V and J gene assignment, in a later analysis, came from comparing TCR nucleotide sequences with IMGT/GENE-DB human TR gene sequences. Using the TCRdist pipeline, a later analysis assigned CDR3 sequences along with most-parsimonious VDJ recombination scenarios. In a later analysis, every TCR beta chain was defined by the combination of its CDR3 amino acid sequence and its V-gene family, and reads without a unique V-gene family were dropped. A later analysis removed 450 to 600 highly shared, low-generation-probability nucleotide sequences to deal with suspected cross-contamination and a sequencing artifact. A later analysis calculated a clonal expansion index for each public chain from normalized within-repertoire ranks of inferred template counts. In a later analysis, generation probabilities were computed using a VDJ recombination model fitted to out-of-frame rearrangements, and the results were checked against IGoR. In a later analysis, TCR-TCR, TCR-HLA and TCR-CMV co-occurrence was scored with hypergeometric tests, and a repertoire-size bias correction was applied to TCR pairs. A later analysis estimated false discovery rates by permuting HLA or CMV assignments 20 times. In a later analysis, co-occurring TCRs were grouped with DBSCAN, and TCRdist sequence similarity was added when clustering was performed within HLA-allele-positive subsets. For co-occurrence clustering, repertoires with fewer than 30,000 or more than 120,000 public chains were excluded, along with about five repertoires with anomalous nucleotide sharing. This immuneACCESS table, as held by TCRdb, lists in-frame sequences with V and J called but not all clones. Of the missing ones, under half trace to an unresolved V gene in checked studies; the others have no known cause. The V and J calls and the clone size are those of that table, but D and trimming were determined from the DNA. The sample records approximately 90,000 clones, under 85% of which are singletons. The ten largest clones add up to 2% to 2.5% of the sample.

This clone was seen a single time. No antigen is known for it. Base qualities are not recorded, but no much larger clone differs from it by a single base. The cohort was made up of 500 to 850 healthy bone marrow donors. At the time of sampling, every cohort member was nominally healthy, though immune exposures that went unrecorded were likely present. The donor was CMV seronegative and belonged to the group of more than 300 seronegative cohort members. Every donor gave a peripheral blood sample, and the peripheral blood mononuclear cells from that sample were used for TCR beta sequencing. Genomic DNA was extracted from the blood cell samples with the Qiagen DNeasy Blood Extraction Kit. What the research found in general, with its limitations: A group of highly shared sequence variants was considered likely to be a technical artifact of the sequencing pipeline. Compared with equally common non-associated chains, HLA-associated TCR beta chains in a later analysis were more clonally expanded and had lower generation probabilities. In a later analysis, more than 15,000 TCR beta sequences were associated with specific HLA alleles at a false discovery rate of 0.05. According to a later analysis, parvovirus B19, influenza, CMV and Epstein-Barr virus appeared linked to several top co-occurrence clusters. Some IMGT-functional V segments, including TRBV6-2 and TRBV6-3, could not be distinguished by the 87-base-pair reads and were therefore excluded. The classifier was reported to diagnose cytomegalovirus status with high specificity and sensitivity in both the original and validation cohorts. For the cohort, immune exposure information was limited to CMV serostatus. The cohort was sequenced for TCR beta chains only, and without alpha or paired-chain data the features that could be detected were limited. Presence/absence analyses assumed roughly uniform sequencing depth across donors, an assumption that may not hold. In a later genetic analysis, fewer N-insertions in productive TCRs were reported among donors in an Asian-associated ancestry cluster than the roughly 640-donor mean. In a later analysis, the rate of TCR association differed among HLA loci, with DRB1 alleles having the most associated TCRs and HLA-C alleles having the fewest. An association between a missense DCLRE1C variant and V-gene and J-gene trimming of TCR beta chains was found in a later genetic analysis and replicated in an independent cohort. The authors suggested that the approach could potentially be extended to other disease states and immunological phenotypes. Because counts were too low, roughly 17 rarely observed V segments, including chromosome 9 orphons, were left out of the earlier analysis of 587 of the donors. While some public TCRs were present in many individuals, most TCR sequences turned up only very rarely across donors. In vitro tests confirmed that three of the cytomegalovirus-associated TCR beta chains recognize cytomegalovirus antigens. Linkage disequilibrium might explain the correlated functional status among segregating V segments, but an unknown experimental factor could not be excluded. Because HLA typing was missing for some donors at each locus, association tests included only the typed subset. A further reported finding was that TCR beta sequences accurately predicted the HLA-A and HLA-B alleles for most subjects in the first cohort. In the study, about 150 TCR beta chains were listed as associated with cytomegalovirus. When HLA alleles, especially DR and DQ, strongly co-occurred, attributing TCR associations to individual alleles was difficult. In a later analysis, most CMV-associated TCR beta chains were found to appear HLA-restricted, with HLA associations seemingly driven largely by CMV exposure. In an earlier analysis of roughly 500 of the donors, most TCR beta V segments appeared in productive rearrangements about 87% or about 30% of the time, broadly matching IMGT annotations.

Recombination joined TRBV6-5 with TRBJ2-5; 10 bases in the middle match TRBD1. This receptor was taken from a boy aged 5-17 years in good health and CMV-seronegative. Input material: PBMCs. The DNA reads as follows: TGTGCCAGCAGGCGGGGACAGGGGTCAGAGACCCAGTACTTC. Its translation is CASRRGQGSETQYF.